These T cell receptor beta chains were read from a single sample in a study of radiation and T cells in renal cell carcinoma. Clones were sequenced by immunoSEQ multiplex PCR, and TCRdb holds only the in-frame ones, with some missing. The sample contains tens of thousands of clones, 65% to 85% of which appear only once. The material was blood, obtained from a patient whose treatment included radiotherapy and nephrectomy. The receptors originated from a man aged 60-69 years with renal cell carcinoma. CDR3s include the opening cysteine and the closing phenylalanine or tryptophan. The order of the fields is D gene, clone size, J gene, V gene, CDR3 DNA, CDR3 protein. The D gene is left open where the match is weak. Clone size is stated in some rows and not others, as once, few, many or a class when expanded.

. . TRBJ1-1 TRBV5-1 TGCGCCAGCAGCTTAGGACAAGTGAACACTGAAGCTTTCTTT CASSLGQVNTEAFF
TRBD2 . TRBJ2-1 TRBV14 TGTGCCAGCAGCCAAAGCGGGAGGAGGGCCAATGAGCAGTTCTTC CASSQSGRRANEQFF
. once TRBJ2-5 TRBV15 TGTGCCACCAGCAGAGATTGGGCAGCCCCCAACTTC CATSRDWAAPNF
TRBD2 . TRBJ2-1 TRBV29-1 TGCAGCGTTGTGTCTAGCGGGACCTACAATGAGCAGTTCTTC CSVVSSGTYNEQFF
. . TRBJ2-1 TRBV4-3 TGCGCCAGCAGCCAAGAATCGAGGGGGGCGTACAATGAGCAGTTCTTC CASSQESRGAYNEQFF
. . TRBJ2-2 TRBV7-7 TGTGCCAGCAGCTTAGACGGGGTCACCGGGGAGCTGTTTTTT CASSLDGVTGELFF
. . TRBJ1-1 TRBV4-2 TGTGCCAGCAGCCAAGATCGGGGGAACACTGAAGCTTTCTTT CASSQDRGNTEAFF
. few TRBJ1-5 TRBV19 TGTGCCAGTGGTTTGACAGGCTCTGAGCCCCAGCATTTT CASGLTGSEPQHF
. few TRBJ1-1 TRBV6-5 TGTGCCAGCAGTAAAGGGGTCGTCAGGAACACTGAAGCTTTCTTT CASSKGVVRNTEAFF
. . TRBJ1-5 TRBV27 TGTGCCAGCAAGGGCAGAGACAATCAGCCCCAGCATTTT CASKGRDNQPQHF
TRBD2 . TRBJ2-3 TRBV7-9 TGTGCCAGCAGCCCACCAATACTAGCGCCCGTAACAGATACGCAGTATTTT CASSPPILAPVTDTQYF
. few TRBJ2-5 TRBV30 TGTGCCTGGAGTGCCCGGACCATTTTAGAGACCCAGTACTTC CAWSARTILETQYF
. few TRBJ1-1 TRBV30 TGTGCCTGGAGTGCAGACAACACTGAAGCTTTCTTT CAWSADNTEAFF
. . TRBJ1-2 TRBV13 TGTGCCAGCAGCGCCTCCGGGACAAGTGTAAGGTTCCTCGCCCCTAACTATGGCTACACCTTC CASSASGTSVRFLAPNYGYTF
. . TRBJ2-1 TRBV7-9 TGTGCCAGCAGCTTCTCTTACAATGAGCAGTTCTTC CASSFSYNEQFF
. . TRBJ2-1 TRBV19 TGTGCCAGTAGTGGGGGTGAGGAGTTCTTC CASSGGEEFF
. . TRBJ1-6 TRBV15 TGTGCCACCAGCAGAGACCGGGGATATAATTCACCCCTCCACTTT CATSRDRGYNSPLHF
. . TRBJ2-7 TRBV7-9 TGTGCCAGCAGCTTAGCCGGGGCCCCGTACGAGCAGTACTTC CASSLAGAPYEQYF
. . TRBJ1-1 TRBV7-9 TGTGCCAGCAGCATCGAACGGGACCGGCCTGAAGCTTTCTTT CASSIERDRPEAFF
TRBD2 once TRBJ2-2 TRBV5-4 TGTGCCAGCAGCTTACCCGGGACTAGCGCTAGCGGGGAGCTGTTTTTT CASSLPGTSASGELFF
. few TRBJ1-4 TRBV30 TGTGCCTGGAGTGAATACCCTGAAAAACTGTTTTTT CAWSEYPEKLFF
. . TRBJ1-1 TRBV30 TGTGCCTGGAGTACACAGCCAGCTGAAGCTTTCTTT CAWSTQPAEAFF
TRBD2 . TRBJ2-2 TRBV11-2 TGTGCCAGCAAGCGTTCGTTCAACAGCGGGAGATTAGGCACCGGGGAGCTGTTTTTT CASKRSFNSGRLGTGELFF
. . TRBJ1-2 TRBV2 TGTGCCAGCAGCCTGGGCCCCTATGGCTACACCTTC CASSLGPYGYTF
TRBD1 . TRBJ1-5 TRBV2 TGTGCCAGCAGTTTTACAGGGGGTTCTAGCAATCAGCCCCAGCATTTT CASSFTGGSSNQPQHF
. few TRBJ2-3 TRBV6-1 TGTGCCAGCAGTGAATCTTGGTTCGCGAGCACAGATACGCAGTATTTT CASSESWFASTDTQYF
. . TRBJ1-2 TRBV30 TGTGCCTGGAGGGGAACAGGGCTAGGCGGCTACACCTTC CAWRGTGLGGYTF
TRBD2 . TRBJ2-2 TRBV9 TGTGCCAGCAGCGTAGCCCTACTAGCGGGGAACACCGGGGAGCTGTTTTTT CASSVALLAGNTGELFF
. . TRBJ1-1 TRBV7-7 TGTGCCAGCAGCTTAGTCTGGGGTCGGAGCACTGAAGCTTTCTTT CASSLVWGRSTEAFF
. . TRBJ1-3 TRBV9 TGTGCCAGCAGCGAGGCTGGTGGGCTTGGAAACACCATATATTTT CASSEAGGLGNTIYF
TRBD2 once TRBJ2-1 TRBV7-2 TGTGCCAGCAGCTTAGGACTAGCGGGACGCAATGAGCAGTTCTTC CASSLGLAGRNEQFF
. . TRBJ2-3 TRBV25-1 TGTGCCAGCAGTGAAGGGGGGTTTGATACGCAGTATTTT CASSEGGFDTQYF
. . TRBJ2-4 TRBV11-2 TGTGCCAGCAGCAGCAGACTAGCCAAAAACATTCAGTACTTC CASSSRLAKNIQYF
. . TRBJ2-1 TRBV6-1 TGTGCCAGCAGGGACTACGGAACTCCGAACAATGAGCAGTTCTTC CASRDYGTPNNEQFF
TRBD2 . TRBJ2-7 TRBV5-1 TGCGCCAGCAGCCCGGGACTAGCGGGGGCCCGGGCGAGCGAGCAGTACTTC CASSPGLAGARASEQYF
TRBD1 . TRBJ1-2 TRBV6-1 TGTGCCAGCAGTGGCAACAGGGGACGCTATGGCTACACCTTC CASSGNRGRYGYTF
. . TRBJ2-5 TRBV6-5 TGTGCCAGCAGTTACTCTGGGTGGTACCAAGAGACCCAGTACTTC CASSYSGWYQETQYF
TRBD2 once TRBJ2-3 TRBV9 TGTGCCAGCAGCGCACTAGCGGGAGGTATAGATACGCAGTATTTT CASSALAGGIDTQYF
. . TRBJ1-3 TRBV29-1 TGCAGCGTTGAACCTTTGACAGAGAGCTCTGGAAACACCATATATTTT CSVEPLTESSGNTIYF
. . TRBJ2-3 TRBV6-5 TGTGCCAGCAGTTACACCGCGGGCGGGTTCACAGATACGCAGTATTTT CASSYTAGGFTDTQYF
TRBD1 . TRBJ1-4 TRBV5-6 TGTGCCAGCAGCTACGATCGGGACAGGGGCGATGAAAAACTGTTTTTT CASSYDRDRGDEKLFF
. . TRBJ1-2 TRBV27 TGTGCCAGCAGTAGGGGGAGAGCGGATGGCTACACCTTC CASSRGRADGYTF
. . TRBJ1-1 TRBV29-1 TGCAGCGTCAGGACAGACAACACTGAAGCTTTCTTT CSVRTDNTEAFF
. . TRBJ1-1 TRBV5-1 TGCGCCAGCAGCTTGGGTGTCGGGACCGAGGCTTTCTTT CASSLGVGTEAFF
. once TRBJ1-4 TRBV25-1 TGTGCCAGCAGTGAACGGGGATCTAATGAAAAACTGTTTTTT CASSERGSNEKLFF
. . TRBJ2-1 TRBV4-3 TGCGCCAGCAGCTTGAGACTGAACAATGAGCAGTTCTTC CASSLRLNNEQFF
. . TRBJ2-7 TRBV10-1 TGCGCCAGCAGTGAGGAAATCTTCTACGAGCAGTACTTC CASSEEIFYEQYF
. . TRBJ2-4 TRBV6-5 TGTGCCAGCAGGGTGGACGGCGGGGAAAACATTCAGTACTTC CASRVDGGENIQYF
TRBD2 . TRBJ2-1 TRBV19 TGTGCCAGTACCCGGGAGGAGAGCTCCTACAATGAGCAGTTCTTC CASTREESSYNEQFF